The clone carrying this T cell receptor beta chain was counted many times. Its antigen remains unidentified. This record comes from a study of T cells in Graves' hyperthyroidism and ophthalmopathy. Uncontrolled infection, other autoimmune disease, pregnancy or lactation excluded patients. Diagnosing involved the use of clinical symptoms, serum thyroxine and TRAb, thyroid ultrasound and orbital computed tomography. The investigators amplified TCR beta CDR3 regions from RNA transcripts. In the first-round RT-PCR of the TCR CDR3, the HTBI primer set was used. TCRdb independently ran MiXCR on the multiplex PCR reads; one entry per CDR3 protein. In the table there are 450,000 to 700,000 distinct CDR3 sequences, about 43% of which are singletons. Findings and caveats of the study: Blood samples included most of the expanded thyroid clonotypes exceeding 0.001. Ophthalmopathy onset followed model prediction by a median about six months.

There are 13 residues in the CDR3. J gave up 6 bases and V 8 bases, and 4 bases lay outside the gene matches. The rearrangement uses TRBV12-3 or TRBV12-4 and TRBJ1-5, with 10 bases identical to TRBD1. Sequencing was carried out using peripheral blood or thyroid tissue (not recorded which). This receptor was taken from an adult woman with Graves' disease, either hyperthyroidism or ophthalmopathy (not recorded which). CDR3 DNA sequence: TGTGCCAGCGGCCGGGACAGGGGTCAGCCCCAGCATTTT. Amino acid sequence: CASGRDRGQPQHF.